The 3 T cell receptor beta chains in this list originate from one sample, sequenced in a study of cytomegalovirus exposure and HLA in healthy donors. The assay was immunoSEQ multiplex PCR, and TCRdb's table has in-frame clones only and misses some. The data show 90,000 or so clones, 95% to 98% seen once. Sequences were obtained from PBMCs. All receptors derive from a man in his late teens or twenties in good health and CMV-seronegative.

The V and J genes are TRBV9 and TRBJ2-7, with 7 nucleotides matching TRBD2. V shed 0 bases and J 6 bases; nucleotides not matched to a gene: 18. The CDR3 has 18 residues. From germline, CDR1 is SGDLS and CDR2 YYNGEE. The CDR3 protein is CASSVGVEGGRTPLEQYV. The CDR3 DNA reads as TGTGCCAGCAGCGTAGGAGTGGAGGGAGGGAGGACCCCTCTCGAGCAGTACGTC.

The rearrangement joins TRBV2 to TRBJ2-7; possibly TRBD2 for D (5 bases). The V gene's germline CDR1 is SNHLY and CDR2 FYNNEI. This CDR3 comprises 15 residues. V shed 4 bases and J shed 2 bases, with 15 bases lying between them. CDR3 amino acids: CASSVSDRGAYEQYF. For the CDR3, the DNA is TGTGCCAGCAGTGTTTCGGACCGGGGTGCCTACGAGCAGTACTTC.

This chain connects TRBV5-1 to TRBJ2-1; TRBD1 is a possible D gene (6 bases). CDR3 length: 14 residues. V lost 0 bases to trimming and J lost 2 bases, with 6 bases between them. Germline CDR1 and CDR2: SGHRS and YFSETQ. The CDR3 DNA follows: TGCGCCAGCAGCTTGGGGGGGCCCTACAATGAGCAGTTCTTC. Its protein is CASSLGGPYNEQFF.